The present TCR beta chain was sequenced within a study of T cell responses to AZD1222 COVID-19 vaccine (dated by TCRdb to the early 2020s). As for the study more broadly: AZD1222 recipients with second doses at about 4 weeks or about 12 weeks were pooled, because spike-specific TCR depth and breadth did not differ between schedules. A total of over 230 trial participants underwent TCR sequencing, of whom some 210 received two doses of AZD1222 and 26 received two doses of the MenACWY control vaccine. Trial participants were enrolled by age into 18-55, 56-69 and 70-plus year subgroups, with about 150, 28 and 57 TCR-sequenced participants respectively. The study at large found these results: Because no samples from the day 14 peak response were available, repertoires could be characterized only after the peak T cell response. The 56-69-year group was small, and its depth increase did not reach significance, likely because of low power. The whole spike protein was spanned by vaccine-associated CD4 TCRs, and dominant responses were seen in regions 160-218 and 743-854. After two AZD1222 doses, spike-specific TCR breadth and depth were significantly higher than at day 0 and than in MenACWY recipients. Epitopes outside the regions mutated in the B.1.351 and B.1.1.7 variants were reportedly recognized by nearly half of the unique spike-specific TCRs. Conclusions about previously exposed vaccinees were limited because only a handful of AZD1222 recipients were SARS-CoV-2 seropositive at baseline. Most participants were white British and females outnumbered males, and the authors suggested that clonal diversity may have been underestimated.

Of note for this clone: No cognate antigen has been identified for it. No base quality values were provided; no much bigger clone lies one nucleotide off.

Its CDR3 holds 13 amino acids, cysteine through phenylalanine. Only the CDR3 portion is preserved as DNA: 39 bases, with reading frame beginning at the first base. CDR1 MNHNY and CDR2 SVGAGI were looked up in the germline V gene (reference sequence). V is reduced by 5 bases and J by 4 bases, leaving a spacing of 12 bases between them. The CDR3 regions of human TCRbeta chains were subjected to immunosequencing. The authors' analysis ran thus. Repertoire TCRs were matched against a reference library of SARS-CoV-2-specific TCRs generated with the MIRA antigen-specificity platform. Breadth meant the fraction of unique TCRs that were SARS-CoV-2-associated, whereas depth meant the fraction of total T cells that were SARS-CoV-2-associated. Using the MIRA data, each spike-specific TCR was mapped to the spike region that the TCR reacts to and placed in a CD4 or CD8 class. Log10-transformed breadth and depth values were compared by one-way ANOVA with Sidak's multiple comparisons tests. Held by TCRdb, this immuneACCESS table contains in-frame sequences only and omits some clones. Under half of the omission traces to an unresolved V gene where checked; the cause of the rest is unknown. Clone size and V and J calls were adopted from that table, with D and trimming inferred from the DNA. Within this sample are over 100,000 clones, with 87% of them counted one time only. The ten largest clones represent 4.5% to 5.5% of the sample.

The time point label corresponds to: baseline before first vaccination. Vaccinee samples came from UK trials COV001 and COV002, including a single-blind randomized controlled phase 2/3 trial of AZD1222 (ChAdOx1 nCoV-19) in healthy adults. Trial participant PBMC samples were collected at day 0 and day 28 after the second dose for TCRbeta chain sequencing. The V and J segments used are TRBV6-6 and TRBJ2-7; the D gene is possibly TRBD2, with 7 bases matching. This sequence was found in an adult in good health. The specimen comprised peripheral blood, sampled on day 0 of AZD1222 vaccination. The CDR3 region has the sequence CASSAGAGYEQYF. The nucleotides read TGTGCCAGCAGTGCGGGGGCCGGGTACGAGCAGTACTTC.